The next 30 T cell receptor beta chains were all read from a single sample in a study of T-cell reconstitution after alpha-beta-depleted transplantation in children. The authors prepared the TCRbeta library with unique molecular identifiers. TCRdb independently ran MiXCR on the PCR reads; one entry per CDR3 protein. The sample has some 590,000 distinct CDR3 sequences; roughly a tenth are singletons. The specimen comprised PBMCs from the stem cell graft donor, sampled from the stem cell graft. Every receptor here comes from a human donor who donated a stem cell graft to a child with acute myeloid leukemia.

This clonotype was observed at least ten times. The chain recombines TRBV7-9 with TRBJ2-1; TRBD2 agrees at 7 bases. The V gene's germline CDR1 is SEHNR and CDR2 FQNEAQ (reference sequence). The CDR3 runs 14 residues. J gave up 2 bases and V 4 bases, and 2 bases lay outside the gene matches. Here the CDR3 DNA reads TGTGCCAGCAGCTCGGGACTACCCTACAATGAGCAGTTCTTC. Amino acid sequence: CASSSGLPYNEQFF.

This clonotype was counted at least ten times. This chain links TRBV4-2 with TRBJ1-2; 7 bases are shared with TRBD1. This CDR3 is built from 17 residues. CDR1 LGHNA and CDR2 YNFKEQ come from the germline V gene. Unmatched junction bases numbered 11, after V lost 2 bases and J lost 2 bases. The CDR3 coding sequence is TGTGCCAGCAGCCAATCGTCCACAGGGGAGAGAAACTATGGCTACACCTTC. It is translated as CASSQSSTGERNYGYTF.

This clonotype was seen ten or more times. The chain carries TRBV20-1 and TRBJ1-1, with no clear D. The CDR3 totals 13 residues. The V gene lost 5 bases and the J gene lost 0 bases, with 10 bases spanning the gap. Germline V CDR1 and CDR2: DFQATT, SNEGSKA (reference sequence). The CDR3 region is CSASNQLNTEAFF. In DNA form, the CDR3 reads TGCAGTGCTTCGAATCAGTTGAACACTGAAGCTTTCTTT.

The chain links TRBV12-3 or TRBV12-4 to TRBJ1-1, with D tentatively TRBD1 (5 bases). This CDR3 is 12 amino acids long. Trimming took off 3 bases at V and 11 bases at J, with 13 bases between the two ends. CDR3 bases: TGTGCCAGCAGTTTCCCCGGGACGGGGGCTTTCTTT. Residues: CASSFPGTGAFF.

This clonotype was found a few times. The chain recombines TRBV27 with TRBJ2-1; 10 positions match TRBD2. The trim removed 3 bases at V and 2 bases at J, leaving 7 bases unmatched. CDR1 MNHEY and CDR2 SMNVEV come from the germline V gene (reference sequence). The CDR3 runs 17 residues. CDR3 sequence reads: CASSLLSSGRPYNEQFF. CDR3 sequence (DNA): TGTGCCAGCAGTTTGTTGTCTAGCGGGAGACCCTACAATGAGCAGTTCTTC.

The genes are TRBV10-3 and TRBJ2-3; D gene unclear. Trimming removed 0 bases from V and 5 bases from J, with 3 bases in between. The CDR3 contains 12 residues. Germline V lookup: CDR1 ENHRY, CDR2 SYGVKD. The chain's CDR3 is CAISESQDTQYF. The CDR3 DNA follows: TGTGCCATCAGTGAGTCGCAAGATACGCAGTATTTT.

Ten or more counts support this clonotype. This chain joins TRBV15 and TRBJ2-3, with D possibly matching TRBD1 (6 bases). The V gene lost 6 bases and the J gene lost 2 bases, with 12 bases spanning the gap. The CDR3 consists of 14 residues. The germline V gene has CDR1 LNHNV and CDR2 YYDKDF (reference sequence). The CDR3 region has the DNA TGTGCCACCAGAAAGGGGGAATCCACAGATACGCAGTATTTT. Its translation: CATRKGESTDTQYF.

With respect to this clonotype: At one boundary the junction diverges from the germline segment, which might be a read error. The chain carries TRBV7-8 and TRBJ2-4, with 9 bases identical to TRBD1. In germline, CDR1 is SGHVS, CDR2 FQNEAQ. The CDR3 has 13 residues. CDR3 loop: CASSPTTGGGNVF. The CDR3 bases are TGTGCCAGCAGCCCAACTACAGGGGGCGGAAATGTCTTC.

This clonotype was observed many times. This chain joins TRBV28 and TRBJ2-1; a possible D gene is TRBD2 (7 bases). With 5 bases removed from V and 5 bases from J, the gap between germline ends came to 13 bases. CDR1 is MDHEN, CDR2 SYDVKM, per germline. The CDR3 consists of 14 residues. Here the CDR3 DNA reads TGTGCCAGCAGTGGGGAGGGGGGAAACAATGAGCAGTTCTTC. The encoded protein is CASSGEGGNNEQFF.

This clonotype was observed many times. The CDR3 sequence: CASSLDQSGRIKAFF. CDR3 nucleotide sequence: TGTGCCAGCAGCTTAGATCAATCTGGACGGATAAAAGCTTTCTTT. This rearrangement joins TRBV7-9 to TRBJ1-1; D remains ambiguous. The CDR3 consists of 15 residues. The ends were cut back, 1 base at V and 9 bases at J, with 18 bases in the middle. Germline assignment: CDR1 SEHNR and CDR2 FQNEAQ (reference sequence).

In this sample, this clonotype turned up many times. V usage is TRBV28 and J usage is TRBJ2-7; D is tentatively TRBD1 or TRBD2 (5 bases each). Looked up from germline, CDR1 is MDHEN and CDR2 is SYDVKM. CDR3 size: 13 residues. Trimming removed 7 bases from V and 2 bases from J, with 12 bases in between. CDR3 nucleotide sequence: TGTGCCAGCACCCCCGAGGGGCCCTACGAGCAGTACTTC. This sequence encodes CASTPEGPYEQYF.

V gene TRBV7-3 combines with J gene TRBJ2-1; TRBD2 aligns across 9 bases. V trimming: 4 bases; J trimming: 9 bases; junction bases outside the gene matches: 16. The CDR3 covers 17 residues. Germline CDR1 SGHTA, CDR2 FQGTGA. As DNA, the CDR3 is TGTGCCAGCAGCTCGCCAGGAGGCGGGAGGGTCGGTAGTGAGCAGTTCTTC. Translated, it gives CASSSPGGGRVGSEQFF.

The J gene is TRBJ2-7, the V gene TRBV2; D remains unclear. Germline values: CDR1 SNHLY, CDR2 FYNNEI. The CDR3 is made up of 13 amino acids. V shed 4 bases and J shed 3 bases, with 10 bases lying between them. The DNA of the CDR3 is TGTGCCAGCAGTGTTAGGCCCATCTACGAGCAGTACTTC. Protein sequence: CASSVRPIYEQYF.

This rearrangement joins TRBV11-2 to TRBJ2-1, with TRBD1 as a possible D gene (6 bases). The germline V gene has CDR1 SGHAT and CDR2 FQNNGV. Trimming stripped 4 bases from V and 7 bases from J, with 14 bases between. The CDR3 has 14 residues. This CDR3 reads CASSSPRQGNEQFF. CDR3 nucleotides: TGTGCCAGCAGCTCGCCCCGGCAGGGGAATGAGCAGTTCTTC.

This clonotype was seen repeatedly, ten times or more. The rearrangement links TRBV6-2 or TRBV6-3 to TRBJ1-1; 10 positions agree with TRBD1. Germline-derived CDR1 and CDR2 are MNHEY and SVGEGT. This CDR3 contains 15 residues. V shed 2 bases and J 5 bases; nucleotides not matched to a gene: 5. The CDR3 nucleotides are TGTGCCAGCAGTTACCCGGGACAGGGGAATACTGAAGCTTTCTTT. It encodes CASSYPGQGNTEAFF.

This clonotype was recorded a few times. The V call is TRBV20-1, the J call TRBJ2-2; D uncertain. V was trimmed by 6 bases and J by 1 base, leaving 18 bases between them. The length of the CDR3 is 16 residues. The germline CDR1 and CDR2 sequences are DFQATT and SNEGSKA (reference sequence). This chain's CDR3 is CSASAGRQLNTGELFF. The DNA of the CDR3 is TGCAGTGCGTCGGCCGGAAGGCAGCTGAACACCGGGGAGCTGTTTTTT.

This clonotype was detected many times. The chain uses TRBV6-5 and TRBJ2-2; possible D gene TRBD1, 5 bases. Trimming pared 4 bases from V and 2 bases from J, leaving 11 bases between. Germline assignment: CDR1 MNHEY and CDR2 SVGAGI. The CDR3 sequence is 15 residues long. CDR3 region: CASSFFQGNTGELFF. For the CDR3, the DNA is TGTGCCAGCAGTTTTTTCCAGGGTAACACCGGGGAGCTGTTTTTT.

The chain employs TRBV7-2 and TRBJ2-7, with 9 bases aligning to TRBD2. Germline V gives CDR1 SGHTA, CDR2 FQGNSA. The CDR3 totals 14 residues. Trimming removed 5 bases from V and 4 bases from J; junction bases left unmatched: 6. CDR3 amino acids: CASSASGRLYEQYF. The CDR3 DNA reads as TGTGCCAGCAGCGCGAGCGGGAGGTTGTACGAGCAGTACTTC.

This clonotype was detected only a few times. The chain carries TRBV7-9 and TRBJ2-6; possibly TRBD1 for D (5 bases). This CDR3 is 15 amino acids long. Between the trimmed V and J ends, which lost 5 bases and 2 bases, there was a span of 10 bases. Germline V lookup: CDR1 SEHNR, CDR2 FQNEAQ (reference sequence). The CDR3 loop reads CASSPGKTGANVLTF. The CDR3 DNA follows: TGTGCCAGCAGCCCAGGGAAGACTGGGGCCAACGTCCTGACTTTC. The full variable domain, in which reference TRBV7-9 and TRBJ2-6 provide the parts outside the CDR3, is DTGVSQNPRHKITKRGQNVTFRCDPISEHNRLYWYRQTLGQGPEFLTYFQNEAQLEKSRLLSDRFSAERPKGSFSTLEIQRTEQGDSAMYLCASSPGKTGANVLTFGAGSRLTVL.

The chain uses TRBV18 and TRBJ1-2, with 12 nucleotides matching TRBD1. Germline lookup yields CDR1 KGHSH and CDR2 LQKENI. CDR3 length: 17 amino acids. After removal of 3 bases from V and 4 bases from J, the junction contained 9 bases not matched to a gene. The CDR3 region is CASSPIRPGQGAYGYTF. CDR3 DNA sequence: TGTGCCAGCTCACCGATTCGGCCGGGACAGGGGGCCTATGGCTACACCTTC.

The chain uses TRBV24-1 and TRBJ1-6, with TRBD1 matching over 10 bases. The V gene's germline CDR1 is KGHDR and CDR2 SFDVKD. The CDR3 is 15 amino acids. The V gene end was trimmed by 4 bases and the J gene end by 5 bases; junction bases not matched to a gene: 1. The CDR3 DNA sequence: TGTGCCACCAGTGAGGGGACAGGGGATAATTCACCCCTCCACTTT. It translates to CATSEGTGDNSPLHF.

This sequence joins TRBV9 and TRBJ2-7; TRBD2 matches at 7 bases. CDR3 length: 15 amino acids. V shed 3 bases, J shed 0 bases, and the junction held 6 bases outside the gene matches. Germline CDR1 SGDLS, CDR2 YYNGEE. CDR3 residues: CASSAWGTNSYEQYF. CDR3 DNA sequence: TGTGCCAGCAGCGCCTGGGGGACTAACTCCTACGAGCAGTACTTC.

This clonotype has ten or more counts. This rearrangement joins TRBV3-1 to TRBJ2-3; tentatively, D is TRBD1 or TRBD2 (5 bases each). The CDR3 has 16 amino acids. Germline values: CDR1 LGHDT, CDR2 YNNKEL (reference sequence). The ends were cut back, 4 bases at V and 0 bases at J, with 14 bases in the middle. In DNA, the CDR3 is TGTGCCAGCAGCCCCTACTGGGGGATTAGCACAGATACGCAGTATTTT. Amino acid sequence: CASSPYWGISTDTQYF.

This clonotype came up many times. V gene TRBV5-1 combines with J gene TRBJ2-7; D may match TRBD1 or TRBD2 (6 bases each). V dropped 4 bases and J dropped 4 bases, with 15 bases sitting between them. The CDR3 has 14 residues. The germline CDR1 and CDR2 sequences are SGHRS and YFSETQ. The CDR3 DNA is TGCGCCAGCAGCCTGACGGGGGCGAGGTACGAGCAGTACTTC. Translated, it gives CASSLTGARYEQYF.

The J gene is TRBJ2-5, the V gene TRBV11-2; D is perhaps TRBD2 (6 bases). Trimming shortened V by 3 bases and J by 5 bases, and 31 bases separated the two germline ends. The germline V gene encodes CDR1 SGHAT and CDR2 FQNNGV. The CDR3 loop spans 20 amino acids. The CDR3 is CASSFYRWNSGGGPRETQYF. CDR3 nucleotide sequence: TGTGCCAGCAGCTTCTACAGGTGGAACTCCGGGGGTGGACCTAGGGAGACCCAGTACTTC.

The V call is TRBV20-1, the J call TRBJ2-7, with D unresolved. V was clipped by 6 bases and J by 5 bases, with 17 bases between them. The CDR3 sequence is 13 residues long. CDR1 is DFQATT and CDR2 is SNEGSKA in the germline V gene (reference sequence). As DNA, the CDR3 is TGCAGTGCCACGATCACCACCATCAACGAGCAGTACTTC. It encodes CSATITTINEQYF.

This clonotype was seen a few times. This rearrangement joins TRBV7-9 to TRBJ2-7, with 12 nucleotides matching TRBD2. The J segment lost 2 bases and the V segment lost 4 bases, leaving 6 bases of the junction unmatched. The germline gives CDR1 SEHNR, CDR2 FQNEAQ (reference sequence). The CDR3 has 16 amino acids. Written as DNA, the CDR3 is TGTGCCAGCAGCTCCGGACTAGCGGGACCCACCTACGAGCAGTACTTC. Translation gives CASSSGLAGPTYEQYF.

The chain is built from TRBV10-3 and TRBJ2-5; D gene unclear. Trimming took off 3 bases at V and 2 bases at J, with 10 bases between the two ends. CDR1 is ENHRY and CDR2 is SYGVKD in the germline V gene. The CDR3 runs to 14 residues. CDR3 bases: TGTGCCATCAGTGACAGCGTGACTCAAGAGACCCAGTACTTC. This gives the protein CAISDSVTQETQYF.

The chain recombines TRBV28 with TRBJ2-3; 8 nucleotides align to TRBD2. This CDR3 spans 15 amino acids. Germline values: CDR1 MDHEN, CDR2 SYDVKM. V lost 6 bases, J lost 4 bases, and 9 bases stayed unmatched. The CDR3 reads CASSRSGSKADTQYF. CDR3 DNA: TGTGCCAGCAGCCGAAGCGGGAGTAAGGCAGATACGCAGTATTTT.

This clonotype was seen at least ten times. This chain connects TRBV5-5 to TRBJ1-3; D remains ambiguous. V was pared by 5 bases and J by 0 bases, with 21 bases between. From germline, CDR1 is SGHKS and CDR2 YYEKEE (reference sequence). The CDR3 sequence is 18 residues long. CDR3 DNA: TGTGCCAGCAGAGCAGGTCCCCCGGCGGTGGTCTCTGGAAACACCATATATTTT. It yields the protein CASRAGPPAVVSGNTIYF.